What follows is one TCR beta chain and its context. What it recognizes is unknown. These data are taken from a study of identical twins. MiXCR, run by TCRdb on the 5' RACE reads, gives a single entry per CDR3 protein. The repertoire holds hundreds of thousands of distinct CDR3 sequences, with about 12% as singletons. Study-level findings and limits: There were fewer insertions in abundant cord blood beta clonotypes, but memory repertoires showed no such pattern. Out-of-frame alpha sequences shared by twins showed excess low generation probability.

There are 14 residues in the CDR3. V shed 5 bases and J shed 7 bases, with 17 bases lying between them. The germline CDR1 and CDR2 sequences are DFQATT and SNEGSKA (reference sequence). These data were also reused for a study on yellow fever vaccine responses in identical twins. That work contributes: Reports say the vaccine T cell response in twins looked partly convergent and partly personalized.

The gene calls are TRBV20-1 and TRBJ1-4, with TRBD1 as a possible D gene (5 bases). Material: PBMCs. The origin of this receptor is a young woman in good health. CDR3 in amino acids: CSAVTGAGGEKLFF. The CDR3 DNA follows: TGCAGTGCTGTGACCGGGGCAGGAGGTGAAAAACTGTTTTTT.